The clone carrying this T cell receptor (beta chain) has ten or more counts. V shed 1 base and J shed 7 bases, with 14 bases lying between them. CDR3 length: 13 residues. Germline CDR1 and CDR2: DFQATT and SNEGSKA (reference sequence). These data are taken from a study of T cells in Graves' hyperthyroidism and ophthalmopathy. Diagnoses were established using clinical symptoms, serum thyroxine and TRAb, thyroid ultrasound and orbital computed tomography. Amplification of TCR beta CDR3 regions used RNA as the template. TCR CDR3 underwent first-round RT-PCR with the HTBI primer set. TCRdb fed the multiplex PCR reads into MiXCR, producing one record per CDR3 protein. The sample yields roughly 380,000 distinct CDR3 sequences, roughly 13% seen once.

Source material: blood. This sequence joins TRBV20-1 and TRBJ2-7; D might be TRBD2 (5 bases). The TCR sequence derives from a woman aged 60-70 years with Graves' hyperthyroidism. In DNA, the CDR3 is TGCAGTGCTAGAGGCCGGGGTGCCCTGGAGCAGTACTTC. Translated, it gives CSARGRGALEQYF.